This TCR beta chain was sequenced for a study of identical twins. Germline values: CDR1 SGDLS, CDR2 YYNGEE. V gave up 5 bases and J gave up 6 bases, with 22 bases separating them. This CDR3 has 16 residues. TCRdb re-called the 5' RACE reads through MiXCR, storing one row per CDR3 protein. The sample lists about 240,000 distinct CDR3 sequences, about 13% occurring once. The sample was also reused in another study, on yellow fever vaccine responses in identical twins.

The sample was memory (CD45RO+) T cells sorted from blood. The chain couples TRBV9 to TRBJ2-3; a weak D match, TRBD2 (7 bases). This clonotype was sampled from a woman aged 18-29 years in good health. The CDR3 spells CASSFLTGGSGDTQYF. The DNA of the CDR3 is TGTGCCAGCAGTTTTTTAACGGGGGGCTCAGGGGATACGCAGTATTTT.